These 10 T cell receptor beta chains came from one sample sequenced in a study of control samples from healthy donors and cancer patients (TCRdb year 2020). Libraries were prepared through the immunoSEQ multiplex PCR assay. Held by TCRdb, this immuneACCESS table contains in-frame sequences only and omits some clones. Under half of the omission traces to an unresolved V gene where checked; the cause of the rest is unknown. For this sample the table gives over 150,000 clones, of which roughly 95% were detected only once. Jointly, the top ten make up around 0.92% of the sample. Input material: blood. These receptor sequences come from a woman aged 25 to 39 in good health.

This sequence joins TRBV4-2 and TRBJ2-1, with 16 bases lining up with TRBD2. CDR3 length: 20 amino acids. Germline V gene sequence: CDR1 LGHNA, CDR2 YNFKEQ. Losses at the gene ends were 1 base for V and 0 bases for J; bases not matched to a gene: 6. CDR3 residues: CASSQVGLAGGPNSYNEQFF. In DNA form, the CDR3 reads TGTGCCAGCAGCCAAGTGGGACTAGCGGGAGGGCCTAACTCCTACAATGAGCAGTTCTTC.

The chain couples TRBV29-1 to TRBJ2-1, with 9 bases lining up with TRBD2. The CDR3 has 13 residues. The germline V gene has CDR1 SQVTM and CDR2 ANQGSEA. Losses at the gene ends were 4 bases for V and 4 bases for J; bases not matched to a gene: 2. In DNA form, the CDR3 reads TGCAGCGTTGTTGCGGGAGGGTACAATGAGCAGTTCTTC. It specifies CSVVAGGYNEQFF.

V gene TRBV15 combines with J gene TRBJ1-1; the D is unclear. This CDR3 is built from 14 residues. Trimming took 0 bases from V and 3 from J, leaving 8 bases between them. Germline-derived CDR1 and CDR2 are LNHNV and YYDKDF (reference sequence). The DNA of the CDR3 is TGTGCCACCAGCAGAGACTGGGTGGACACTGAAGCTTTCTTT. It translates to CATSRDWVDTEAFF.

V is TRBV18 and J is TRBJ2-1; 9 bases line up with TRBD1. The CDR3 consists of 16 residues. The germline CDR1 and CDR2 sequences are KGHSH and LQKENI. V was clipped by 4 bases and J by 6 bases; unmatched bases: 10. CDR3 nucleotide sequence: TGTGCCAGCTCACGCGTAGGACAGGGGCTCGGCAATGAGCAGTTCTTC. Protein sequence: CASSRVGQGLGNEQFF.

In its sample, this clone was seen once. The chain joins TRBV28 to TRBJ1-1; D possibly corresponds to TRBD1 (5 bases). Trimming took off 2 bases at V and 6 bases at J, with 13 bases between the two ends. Germline CDR1 and CDR2: MDHEN and SYDVKM. The CDR3 runs 14 residues. The chain's CDR3 is CASSLRPQGSEAFF. The CDR3 DNA is TGTGCCAGCAGTTTAAGACCGCAGGGCTCTGAAGCTTTCTTT.

The J gene is TRBJ1-4, the V gene TRBV10-3, with 7 bases lining up with TRBD1. The CDR3 runs 15 residues. Germline V lookup: CDR1 ENHRY, CDR2 SYGVKD. The V segment lost 6 bases and the J segment 0 bases; nucleotides outside the gene matches: 4. The CDR3 DNA follows: TGTGCCATCAGGGGGGACAGCCCAACTAATGAAAAACTGTTTTTT. Its translation is CAIRGDSPTNEKLFF.

The genes are TRBV28 and TRBJ2-3, with D possibly TRBD2 on 5 matching bases. In germline, CDR1 is MDHEN, CDR2 SYDVKM. This CDR3 region has 17 residues. Trimming removed 2 bases at V and 1 base at J, with 16 bases between. The chain's CDR3 is CASSLAPTNSGTDTQYF. The CDR3 DNA follows: TGTGCCAGCAGTTTAGCCCCTACGAATAGCGGCACAGATACGCAGTATTTT.

The rearrangement links TRBV12-3 or TRBV12-4 to TRBJ1-2, with no clear D. This CDR3 contains 11 residues. The V end was cut by 1 base, the J end by 7 bases, with 4 bases between. CDR3 in amino acids: CASSLGLGYTF. The CDR3 nucleotides are TGTGCCAGCAGTTTAGGGCTTGGCTACACCTTC.

The chain links TRBV19 to TRBJ1-1; possible D gene TRBD1, 6 bases. The CDR3 has 17 residues. CDR1 LNHDA and CDR2 SQIVND come from the germline V gene (reference sequence). Trimming pared 5 bases from V and 0 bases from J, leaving 19 bases between. CDR3 bases: TGTGCCAGTAGTCGGACTACAGGGAGGGGCATGAACACTGAAGCTTTCTTT. Encoded protein: CASSRTTGRGMNTEAFF.

The chain carries TRBV27 and TRBJ1-5; D unresolved. The germline gives CDR1 MNHEY, CDR2 SMNVEV (reference sequence). Between the trimmed V and J ends, which lost 3 bases and 0 bases, there was a span of 3 bases. This CDR3 region has 13 residues. In DNA form, the CDR3 reads TGTGCCAGCAGTTTTAATAGCAATCAGCCCCAGCATTTT. This sequence encodes CASSFNSNQPQHF.